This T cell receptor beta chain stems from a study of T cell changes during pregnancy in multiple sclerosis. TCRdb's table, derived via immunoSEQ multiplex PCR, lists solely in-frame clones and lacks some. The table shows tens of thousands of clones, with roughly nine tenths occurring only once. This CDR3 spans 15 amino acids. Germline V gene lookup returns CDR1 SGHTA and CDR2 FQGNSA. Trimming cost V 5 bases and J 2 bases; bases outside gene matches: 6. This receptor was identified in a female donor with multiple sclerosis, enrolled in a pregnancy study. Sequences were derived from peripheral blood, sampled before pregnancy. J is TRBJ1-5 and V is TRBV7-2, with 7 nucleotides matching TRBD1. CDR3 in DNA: TGTGCCAGCAGCCGAGGGGGCCGCGGCAATCAGCCCCAGCATTTT. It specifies CASSRGGRGNQPQHF.